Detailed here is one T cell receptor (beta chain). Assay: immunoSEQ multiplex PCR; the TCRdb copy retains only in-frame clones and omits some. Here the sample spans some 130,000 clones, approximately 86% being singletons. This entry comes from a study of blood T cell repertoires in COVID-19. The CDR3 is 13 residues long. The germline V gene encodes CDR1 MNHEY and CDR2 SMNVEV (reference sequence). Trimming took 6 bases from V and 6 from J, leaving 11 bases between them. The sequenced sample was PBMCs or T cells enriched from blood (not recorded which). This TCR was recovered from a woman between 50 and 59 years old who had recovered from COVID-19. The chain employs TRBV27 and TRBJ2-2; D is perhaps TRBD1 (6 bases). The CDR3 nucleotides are TGTGCCAGCAGAAAACAGGGTCCCGGGGAGCTGTTTTTT. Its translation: CASRKQGPGELFF.